The 16 T cell receptor beta chains listed next were all sequenced from one sample in a study of T cell responses to AZD1222 COVID-19 vaccine (dated by TCRdb to the early 2020s). This specimen's time point label, per the study, means: about 28 days (+/-7) after the second vaccine dose. Library prep was done by the immunoSEQ multiplex PCR assay. TCRdb limited this immuneACCESS table to in-frame rearrangements with V and J called. A share of clones is missing; checked studies link under half to unresolved V genes, and the rest is unexplained. The sample records just over 150,000 clones, 87% of which are singletons. The ten top clones hold 8% to 10% of the sample. Sequenced here: peripheral blood, sampled 28 days after the second AZD1222 dose. The source is an adult who received the AZD1222 COVID-19 vaccine.

The chain has TRBV28 and TRBJ1-5, with a weak D call TRBD1 (6 bases). Per germline, CDR1 MDHEN and CDR2 SYDVKM. V gave up 2 bases and J gave up 0 bases, with 11 bases separating them. The CDR3 has 16 amino acids. The CDR3 loop reads CASSLGGAYSNQPQHF. CDR3 nucleotide sequence: TGTGCCAGCAGTTTAGGGGGGGCTTATAGCAATCAGCCCCAGCATTTT.

This chain links TRBV11-2 with TRBJ1-2, with D unclear. Germline CDR1 reads SGHAT; CDR2 reads FQNNGV. The CDR3 covers 12 residues. V lost 5 bases and J lost 2, with 6 bases in between. The CDR3 nucleotides are TGTGCCAGCAGCCAGACCAACTATGGCTACACCTTC. Residues: CASSQTNYGYTF.

A single count supports this clone. V and J are TRBV9 and TRBJ1-1; D is undetermined. Germline CDR1 SGDLS, CDR2 YYNGEE. The V and J ends lost 0 bases and 1 base respectively, with 4 bases between them. This CDR3 is built from 13 residues. The CDR3 sequence is CASSVVPNTEAFF. In nucleotides, the CDR3 is TGTGCCAGCAGCGTAGTACCGAACACTGAAGCTTTCTTT.

V is TRBV5-4 and J is TRBJ2-2; D may correspond to TRBD1 or TRBD2 (5 bases each). Per germline, CDR1 SGHNT and CDR2 YYREEE (reference sequence). V was clipped by 0 bases and J by 4 bases, with 13 bases between them. The CDR3 sequence is 16 residues long. The CDR3 region has the DNA TGTGCCAGCAGCTTGGGGCCGGGACGGGTCACCGGGGAGCTGTTTTTT. This sequence encodes CASSLGPGRVTGELFF.

This chain connects TRBV6-2 or TRBV6-3 to TRBJ2-5; the D is unclear. Trimming cost V 2 bases and J 5 bases, with 6 bases left between them. CDR3 length: 12 residues. Germline CDR1 and CDR2: MNHEY and SVGEGT. CDR3 residues: CASSYGVETQYF. The CDR3 nucleotides are TGTGCCAGCAGTTACGGAGTTGAGACCCAGTACTTC.

This chain connects TRBV10-3 to TRBJ2-5; 8 positions agree with TRBD1. With 11 bases clipped from V and 5 bases from J, the junction kept 10 bases outside the gene matches. CDR1 ENHRY and CDR2 SYGVKD come from the germline V gene. CDR3 length equals 13 residues. The CDR3 DNA sequence: TGTGCCTCGATGGCAGGGGGCGCGGAGACCCAGTACTTC. It specifies CASMAGGAETQYF.

For this clone: Other DNA sequences in this specimen translate into the identical CDR3. The V and J genes are TRBV19 and TRBJ1-1, with D possibly matching TRBD1 (6 bases). V lost 5 bases and J 0 bases, leaving 7 bases between the germline ends. This CDR3 has 13 residues. CDR1 and CDR2 from the germline V gene are LNHDA and SQIVND (reference sequence). CDR3 region: CASSGQLNTEAFF. CDR3 sequence (DNA): TGTGCCAGTAGTGGACAGTTGAACACTGAAGCTTTCTTT.

The chain carries TRBV7-2 and TRBJ2-1; D is ambiguous. CDR1 is SGHTA, CDR2 FQGNSA, per germline. Between the trimmed V and J ends, which lost 5 bases and 10 bases, there was a span of 12 bases. The CDR3 is made up of 12 amino acids. For the CDR3, the DNA is TGTGCCAGCAGCCTCTGGGGTGGCGAGCAGTTCTTC. It translates to CASSLWGGEQFF.

The chain combines TRBV21-1 with TRBJ1-1; TRBD1 is the table's D call, not checked against the DNA. TRBV21-1 is listed as a pseudogene. This CDR3 has 15 amino acids. CDR3 in amino acids: CASSNGTGAGAEAFF. The CDR3, as DNA: TGTGCCAGCAGCAATGGGACAGGGGCGGGCGCTGAAGCTTTCTTT.

This rearrangement joins TRBV2 to TRBJ1-5; D remains unclear. This CDR3 has 15 residues. Trimming stripped 4 bases from V and 0 bases from J, with 10 bases between. Germline CDR1 is SNHLY and CDR2 is FYNNEI. The CDR3 sequence is CASSGSSLSNQPQHF. The CDR3 region has the DNA TGTGCCAGCAGTGGGAGCAGTCTTAGCAATCAGCCCCAGCATTTT.

The V call is TRBV7-8, the J call TRBJ2-3; the D call may be TRBD1 or TRBD2 (5 bases each). Germline V gene lookup returns CDR1 SGHVS and CDR2 FQNEAQ. V was shortened by 0 bases and J by 9 bases, with 13 bases between the two germline ends. CDR3 size: 14 residues. CDR3 in amino acids: CASSLAGTGPTQYF. As DNA, the CDR3 is TGTGCCAGCAGCTTAGCGGGGACCGGGCCCACGCAGTATTTT.

The J gene is TRBJ2-3, the V gene TRBV6-2 or TRBV6-3, with a tentative D call TRBD2 (6 bases). Germline lookup yields CDR1 MNHEY and CDR2 SVGEGT. This CDR3 has 14 residues. V was shortened by 6 bases and J by 5 bases, with 15 bases between the two germline ends. The CDR3: CASSQMVGGDTQYF. CDR3 DNA sequence: TGTGCCAGCAGCCAGATGGTGGGGGGAGATACGCAGTATTTT.

The chain joins TRBV10-3 to TRBJ1-4; 7 nucleotides align to TRBD1. CDR3 size: 16 residues. V shed 2 bases and J 3 bases; nucleotides not matched to a gene: 6. CDR1 and CDR2 (germline): ENHRY, SYGVKD. CDR3 DNA: TGTGCCATCAGTGAGGGGGCAGGGGGTTCTAATGAAAAACTGTTTTTT. Translated: CAISEGAGGSNEKLFF.

The chain recombines TRBV5-4 with TRBJ1-1; 10 bases fit TRBD1. Germline V gene lookup returns CDR1 SGHNT and CDR2 YYREEE (reference sequence). The V segment lost 0 bases and the J segment 2 bases; nucleotides outside the gene matches: 7. The CDR3 runs 17 residues. CDR3 nucleotides: TGTGCCAGCAGCTTGGCTGGTGGACAGGGGGTTAACACTGAAGCTTTCTTT. As protein: CASSLAGGQGVNTEAFF. The whole variable domain, remainder taken from reference TRBV5-4 and TRBJ1-1, is ETGVTQSPTHLIKTRGQQVTLRCSSQSGHNTVSWYQQALGQGPQFIFQYYREEENGRGNFPPRFSGLQFPNYSSELNVNALELDDSALYLCASSLAGGQGVNTEAFFGQGTRLTVV.

The chain couples TRBV6-6 to TRBJ1-5; D is unclear. Germline lookup yields CDR1 MNHNY and CDR2 SVGAGI (reference sequence). This CDR3 is 15 amino acids long. The V and J ends lost 7 bases and 6 bases respectively, with 19 bases between them. The CDR3 spells CASKNEALGGQPQHF. The CDR3 DNA is TGTGCCAGCAAGAACGAGGCTCTTGGTGGTCAGCCCCAGCATTTT.

The chain has TRBV7-2 and TRBJ1-4; D is unclear. The germline V gene has CDR1 SGHTA and CDR2 FQGNSA. The V and J ends lost 3 bases and 1 base respectively, with 9 bases between them. This CDR3 is built from 15 residues. As DNA, the CDR3 is TGTGCCAGCAGCTTCGACCTGGGAACTAATGAAAAACTGTTTTTT. It encodes CASSFDLGTNEKLFF. The full variable domain, completed using reference TRBV7-2 and TRBJ1-4, is GAGVSQSPSNKVTEKGKDVELRCDPISGHTALYWYRQSLGQGLEFLIYFQGNSAPDKSGLPSDRFSAERTGGSVSTLTIQRTQQEDSAVYLCASSFDLGTNEKLFFGSGTQLSVL.